This T cell receptor (beta chain) was obtained from a study of post-analysis software for immune sequencing data. Study observations and caveats: Significantly decreased normalized Chao1 diversity was recorded for multiple sclerosis patients relative to controls. In patients, five or six TRBV segments were more frequent than in controls, with TRBV5-6, TRBV5-1 and TRBV20-1 among them.

Tagging with unique molecular identifiers was a feature of the TCR beta cDNA libraries. Using its own MiXCR run on the PCR reads, TCRdb lists one record per CDR3 protein. The sample lists under 200,000 distinct CDR3 sequences, about 30% occurring once. This clonotype was detected only a few times. Antigen specificity is unknown. This CDR3 comprises 15 residues. V was pared by 2 bases and J by 5 bases, with 16 bases between. Per germline, CDR1 SGHTS and CDR2 YDEGEE. Source material: blood. This clonotype was sampled from a girl aged 2 to 17 with multiple sclerosis. The chain uses TRBV5-8 and TRBJ1-1; a weak D match, TRBD1 (5 bases). The CDR3 spells CASSFSGTAGTEAFF. For the CDR3, the DNA is TGTGCCAGCAGCTTCTCCGGGACGGCGGGAACTGAAGCTTTCTTT.